The following is a T cell receptor beta chain sequence with its context. Only in-frame clones appear in the TCRdb table, and some are missing; sequencing was by immunoSEQ multiplex PCR. The sample records around 52,000 clones, roughly nine tenths being singletons. The data were taken from a study of T cell changes during pregnancy in multiple sclerosis. V lost 4 bases to trimming and J lost 5 bases; unmatched junction nucleotides: 10. Germline V gives CDR1 GTSNPN, CDR2 SVGIG (reference sequence). There are 14 residues in the CDR3. Sequenced material: CD4+ T cells from peripheral blood mononuclear cells, taken in the second trimester of pregnancy. This receptor was obtained from a female donor with multiple sclerosis, enrolled in a pregnancy study. The chain is built from TRBV30 and TRBJ2-5; TRBD1 agrees at 7 bases. The chain's CDR3 is CAWKRGPVRETQYF. The CDR3 DNA is TGTGCCTGGAAAAGGGGGCCAGTTCGGGAGACCCAGTACTTC.